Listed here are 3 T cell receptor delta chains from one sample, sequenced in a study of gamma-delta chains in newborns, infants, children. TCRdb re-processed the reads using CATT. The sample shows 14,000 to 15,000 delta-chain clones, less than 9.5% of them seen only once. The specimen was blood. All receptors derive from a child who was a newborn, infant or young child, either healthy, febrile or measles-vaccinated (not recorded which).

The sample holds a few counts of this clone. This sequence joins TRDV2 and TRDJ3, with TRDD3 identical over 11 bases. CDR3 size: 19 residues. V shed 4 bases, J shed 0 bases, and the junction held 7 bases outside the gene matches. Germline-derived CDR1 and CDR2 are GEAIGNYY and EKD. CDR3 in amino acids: CACERLGDISSWDTRQMFF. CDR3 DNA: TGTGCCTGTGAAAGACTGGGGGATATTAGCTCCTGGGACACCCGACAGATGTTTTTC.

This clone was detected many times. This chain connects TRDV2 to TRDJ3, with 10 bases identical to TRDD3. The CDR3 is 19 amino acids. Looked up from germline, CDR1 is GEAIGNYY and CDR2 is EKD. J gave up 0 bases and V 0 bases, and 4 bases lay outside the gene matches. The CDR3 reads CACDTLLGDGSWDTRQMFF. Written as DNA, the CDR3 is TGTGCCTGTGACACCCTACTGGGGGATGGCTCCTGGGACACCCGACAGATGTTTTTC.

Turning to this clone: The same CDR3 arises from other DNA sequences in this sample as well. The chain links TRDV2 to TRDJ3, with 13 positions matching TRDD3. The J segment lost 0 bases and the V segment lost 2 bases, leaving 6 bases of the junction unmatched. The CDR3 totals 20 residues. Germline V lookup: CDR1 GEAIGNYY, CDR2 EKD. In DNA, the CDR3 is TGTGCCTGTGACATACTGGGGGATACGGGGAGCTCCTGGGACACCCGACAGATGTTTTTC. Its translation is CACDILGDTGSSWDTRQMFF.